Following are 8 T cell receptor beta chains from one sample sequenced in a study of blood T cell repertoires in COVID-19. Libraries were prepared by immunoSEQ multiplex PCR; TCRdb keeps only in-frame clonotypes and omits some of them. The sample has some 130,000 clones, about 72% seen once; the top ten hold roughly 11%. Sequenced: peripheral blood. These receptors were taken from a man between 60 and 75 years old who had recovered from COVID-19.

V usage is TRBV28 and J usage is TRBJ1-1, with 7 bases matching TRBD1. This CDR3 region has 15 residues. Germline values: CDR1 MDHEN, CDR2 SYDVKM. V lost 6 bases and J lost 1; bases outside the gene matches: 8. The CDR3 nucleotides are TGTGCCAGCAGCCCCCGGGGGACAGAGAACACTGAAGCTTTCTTT. This gives the protein CASSPRGTENTEAFF.

The rearrangement joins TRBV7-2 to TRBJ2-3, with TRBD2 as a possible D gene (5 bases). Per germline, CDR1 SGHTA and CDR2 FQGNSA. V lost 1 base, J lost 5 bases, and 16 bases lay in between. CDR3 length: 16 amino acids. The CDR3 DNA reads as TGTGCCAGCAGCTTAGATCGGGGTTATTCTGGAGATACGCAGTATTTT. It encodes CASSLDRGYSGDTQYF.

This chain connects TRBV4-2 to TRBJ1-3; D is undetermined. Germline CDR1 is LGHNA and CDR2 is YNFKEQ. Trimming shortened V by 1 base and J by 0 bases, and 10 bases separated the two germline ends. CDR3 size: 16 residues. As DNA, the CDR3 is TGTGCCAGCAGCCAAGCTGTACAGAACTCTGGAAACACCATATATTTT. Translating gives CASSQAVQNSGNTIYF.

The chain employs TRBV12-3 or TRBV12-4 and TRBJ2-5; 7 nucleotides align to TRBD2. V trimming: 6 bases; J trimming: 5 bases; junction bases outside the gene matches: 3. CDR3 length equals 12 residues. The CDR3 nucleotides read TGTGCCAGCAGCGGGGGAGGGGAGACCCAGTACTTC. It yields the protein CASSGGGETQYF.

V is TRBV5-1 and J is TRBJ2-7; D gene unclear. Trimming cost V 0 bases and J 5 bases, with 3 bases left between them. CDR3 length: 11 amino acids. CDR1 and CDR2 (germline): SGHRS, YFSETQ. The CDR3 is CASSLGHEQYF. The CDR3 DNA follows: TGCGCCAGCAGCTTGGGGCACGAGCAGTACTTC.

This chain links TRBV10-2 with TRBJ1-1; 9 bases line up with TRBD1. In germline, CDR1 is WSHSY, CDR2 SAAADI. After removal of 7 bases from V and 3 bases from J, the junction contained 3 bases not matched to a gene. This CDR3 is built from 13 residues. This chain's CDR3 is CASTRDRDTEAFF. Here the CDR3 DNA reads TGCGCCAGCACAAGGGACAGGGACACTGAAGCTTTCTTT.

CDR3 in amino acids: CASSRGGVYEQYF. As DNA, the CDR3 is TGTGCCTCCTCGCGGGGGGGGGTCTACGAGCAGTACTTC. The chain recombines TRBV30 with TRBJ2-7, with 9 bases lining up with TRBD2. V trimming: 7 bases; J trimming: 3 bases; junction bases outside the gene matches: 7. Germline CDR1 GTSNPN, CDR2 SVGIG (reference sequence). The CDR3 runs to 13 residues.

CDR3 sequence (DNA): TGTGCCAGCAGTTTTGACTCGAGCTCCTACAATGAGCAGTTCTTC. Its protein is CASSFDSSSYNEQFF. V and J are TRBV27 and TRBJ2-1, with no clear D. The CDR3 has 15 residues. Trimming shortened V by 3 bases and J by 0 bases, and 9 bases separated the two germline ends. Germline lookup yields CDR1 MNHEY and CDR2 SMNVEV (reference sequence).